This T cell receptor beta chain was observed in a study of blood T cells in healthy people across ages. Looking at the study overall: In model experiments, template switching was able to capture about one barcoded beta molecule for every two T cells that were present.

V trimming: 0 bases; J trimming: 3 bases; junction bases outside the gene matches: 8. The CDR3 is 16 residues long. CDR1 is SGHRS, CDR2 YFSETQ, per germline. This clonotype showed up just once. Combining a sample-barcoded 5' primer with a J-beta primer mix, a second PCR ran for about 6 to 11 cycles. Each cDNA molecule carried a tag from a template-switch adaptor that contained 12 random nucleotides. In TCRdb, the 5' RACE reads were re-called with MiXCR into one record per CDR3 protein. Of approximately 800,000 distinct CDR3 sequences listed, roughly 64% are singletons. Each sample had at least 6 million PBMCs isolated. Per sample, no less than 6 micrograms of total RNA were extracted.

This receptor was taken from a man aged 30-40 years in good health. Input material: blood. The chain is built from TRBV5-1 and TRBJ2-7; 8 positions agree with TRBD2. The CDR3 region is CASSLGTGGTDYEQYF. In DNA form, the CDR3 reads TGCGCCAGCAGCTTGGGGACGGGGGGGACCGACTACGAGCAGTACTTC. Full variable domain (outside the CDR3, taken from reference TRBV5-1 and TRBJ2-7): KAGVTQTPRYLIKTRGQQVTLSCSPISGHRSVSWYQQTPGQGLQFLFEYFSETQRNKGNFPGRFSGRQFSNSRSEMNVSTLELGDSALYLCASSLGTGGTDYEQYFGPGTRLTVT.